Below, 15 T cell receptor beta chains from the same sample are listed, as sequenced in a study of spatial heterogeneity in lung cancer. TCRdb independently ran MiXCR on the 5' RACE reads; one entry per CDR3 protein. The table has about 4,000 distinct CDR3 sequences, around half seen once. Time point specified: sample taken at primary tumor resection. No cells were sorted before sequencing. The whole RNA sequenced was extracted from tumor, nontumor lung or frozen PBMC. The sample was PBMCs, taken at surgery. Receptor source: a female donor with early-stage non-small cell lung cancer.

Notes on this clonotype: Because this beta chain is a stray read in a library intended to capture alpha chains, its abundance should not be given much weight. The chain recombines TRBV4-3 with TRBJ2-6, with TRBD1 as a possible D gene (6 bases). Germline loops: CDR1 LGHNA, CDR2 YSLEER. The CDR3 is 15 residues long. The V gene lost 5 bases and the J gene lost 1 base, with 9 bases spanning the gap. CDR3 bases: TGCGCCAGCAGCAGAGACAGGTCTGGGGCCAACGTCCTGACTTTC. Translating gives CASSRDRSGANVLTF.

Of note for this clonotype: This beta chain turned up in a library designed for alpha chains; as an off-target read, its abundance says little. The J gene is TRBJ2-4, the V gene TRBV15; D might be TRBD1 or TRBD2, each matching 5 bases. The germline gives CDR1 LNHNV, CDR2 YYDKDF (reference sequence). The CDR3 runs to 15 residues. Trimming took off 2 bases at V and 7 bases at J, with 15 bases between the two ends. The DNA of the CDR3 is TGTGCCACCAGCAGAACCGGGACCTCGGGGAACATTCAGTACTTC. Translation: CATSRTGTSGNIQYF.

This clonotype ranks as medium-sized. This beta chain slipped into a library made for alpha chains as a stray read, so its size is not meaningful. The chain has TRBV3-1 and TRBJ2-1; 7 nucleotides agree with TRBD1. This CDR3 region has 14 residues. Germline CDR1 LGHDT, CDR2 YNNKEL (reference sequence). Trimming at V came to 1 base and at J to 9 bases, leaving 6 bases not matched to a gene. CDR3 sequence reads: CASSQVTGFSEQFF. As DNA, the CDR3 is TGTGCCAGCAGCCAAGTGACAGGGTTTAGTGAGCAGTTCTTC.

A word on this clonotype: This beta chain slipped into a library made for alpha chains as a stray read, so its size is not meaningful. The chain has TRBV11-2 and TRBJ2-1, with D unresolved. The germline V gene encodes CDR1 SGHAT and CDR2 FQNNGV. This CDR3 comprises 14 residues. The V end lost 1 base, the J end lost 4 bases, and 8 bases lay between the germline ends. CDR3 sequence: CASSLGTYYNEQFF. Written as DNA, the CDR3 is TGTGCCAGCAGCTTAGGGACCTATTACAATGAGCAGTTCTTC.

Remarks on this clonotype: A library made for alpha chains picked up this beta chain off target, so its size means little. This chain connects TRBV27 to TRBJ2-7; 8 bases align to TRBD1. Germline assignment: CDR1 MNHEY and CDR2 SMNVEV (reference sequence). V was clipped by 0 bases and J by 4 bases; unmatched bases: 11. The CDR3 has 17 residues. CDR3: CASSLSLGDRGIYEQYF. The CDR3 DNA is TGTGCCAGCAGTTTATCATTGGGTGACAGGGGTATTTACGAGCAGTACTTC.

Notes on this clonotype: This beta chain is an unintended read in a library built for alpha chains; its size means little. This sequence joins TRBV18 and TRBJ2-5, with TRBD2 as a possible D gene (6 bases). This CDR3 is 13 amino acids long. The V end was cut by 2 bases, the J end by 2 bases, with 6 bases between. CDR1 and CDR2 (germline): KGHSH, LQKENI. The CDR3 DNA sequence: TGTGCCAGCTCACCAAGCGGGCAAGAGACCCAGTACTTC. Protein: CASSPSGQETQYF.

This clonotype was observed a few times. The size of this beta chain means little, since it is a stray read in a library made for alpha chains. The rearrangement links TRBV6-1 to TRBJ2-2; D perhaps matches TRBD2 (6 bases). Germline CDR1 MNHNS, CDR2 SASEGT. The CDR3 spans 14 residues. The V gene lost 2 bases and the J gene lost 6 bases, with 10 bases spanning the gap. The CDR3 reads CASSERGAAGELFF. CDR3 DNA: TGTGCCAGCAGTGAACGCGGGGCCGCCGGGGAGCTGTTTTTT.

This clonotype was seen only a few times. Within a library made for alpha chains, this beta chain is off target, and its count is uninformative. The chain carries TRBV7-6 and TRBJ2-7; TRBD1 is a possible D gene (7 bases). Germline CDR1 is SGHVS and CDR2 is FNYEAQ. The CDR3 has 13 amino acids. Trimming removed 8 bases from V and 3 bases from J, with 14 bases in between. The CDR3 reads CASSRQGGYEQYV. The CDR3 nucleotides are TGTGCCAGCTCCCGTCAGGGGGGCTACGAGCAGTACGTC.

This clonotype is a singleton in its sample. This beta chain is an unintended read in a library built for alpha chains; its size means little. The chain combines TRBV4-1 with TRBJ2-7, with TRBD1 matching 7 bases. The V gene end was trimmed by 0 bases and the J gene end by 0 bases; junction bases not matched to a gene: 5. Germline CDR1 reads MGHRA; CDR2 reads YSYEKL. This CDR3 comprises 16 residues. Here the CDR3 reads CASSQDFPGGSYEQYF. The DNA for the CDR3 is TGCGCCAGCAGCCAAGATTTTCCAGGGGGCTCCTACGAGCAGTACTTC.

In regard to this clonotype: Being off target in a library aimed at alpha chains, this beta chain has a size of little meaning. The chain joins TRBV2 to TRBJ2-7, with D possibly being TRBD2 (5 bases). The CDR3 is made up of 12 amino acids. V shed 1 base and J shed 6 bases, with 7 bases lying between them. In germline, CDR1 is SNHLY, CDR2 FYNNEI. In DNA form, the CDR3 reads TGTGCCAGCAGTGAAGTGAGGGTCGAGCAGTACTTC. Its protein product is CASSEVRVEQYF.

Of note for this clonotype: This beta chain lies outside the target of a library built for alpha chains; its clone size means little. J is TRBJ2-7 and V is TRBV28; D is possibly TRBD2 (6 bases). Trimming left V 6 bases short and J 5 bases short, with 14 bases between. This CDR3 is built from 13 residues. Germline CDR1 MDHEN, CDR2 SYDVKM. CDR3 nucleotides: TGTGCCAGCAGACCTGGAGGGGTGCACGAGCAGTACGTC. It is translated as CASRPGGVHEQYV.

To note about this clonotype: The library was built for alpha chains, so this beta chain is an off-target read and its size means little. The chain combines TRBV11-2 with TRBJ2-2, with 7 bases lining up with TRBD2. The CDR3 totals 15 residues. V dropped 0 bases and J dropped 6; count of bases not matched to a gene: 4. The germline V gene encodes CDR1 SGHAT and CDR2 FQNNGV. In DNA form, the CDR3 reads TGTGCCAGCAGCTTAGATGCGGGGGAGTCCGGGGAGCTGTTTTTT. Translated, it gives CASSLDAGESGELFF.

Notes on this clonotype: The library was prepared for alpha chains; this beta chain is a stray read, so its frequency means little. In nucleotides, the CDR3 is TGTGCCAGCAGTGTCACCGGGCAGGGGAGCAATGAGCAGTTCTTC. It encodes CASSVTGQGSNEQFF. The chain carries TRBV28 and TRBJ2-1, with a tentative D call TRBD1 (6 bases). Germline V gene data show CDR1 as MDHEN and CDR2 as SYDVKM. The CDR3 has 15 residues. V was clipped by 5 bases and J by 6 bases, with 17 bases between them.

Details on this clonotype: This beta chain is off target for a library built for alpha chains, so its abundance means little. The rearrangement joins TRBV27 to TRBJ2-2; D uncertain. Trimming removed 5 bases at V and 2 bases at J, with 6 bases between. CDR3 size: 13 residues. From germline, CDR1 is MNHEY and CDR2 SMNVEV (reference sequence). The CDR3 spells CASSLLNTGELFF. The CDR3 DNA sequence: TGTGCCAGCAGTCTATTAAACACCGGGGAGCTGTTTTTT.

As for this clonotype: This beta chain turned up in a library designed for alpha chains; as an off-target read, its abundance says little. The chain couples TRBV3-1 to TRBJ1-6, with D perhaps TRBD1 (5 bases). Trimming stripped 8 bases from V and 8 bases from J, with 10 bases between. The germline V gene encodes CDR1 LGHDT and CDR2 YNNKEL (reference sequence). The CDR3 length is 12 residues. CDR3 nucleotide sequence: TGTGCCAGCGGCACGGGACATTCACCCCTCCACTTT. Protein sequence: CASGTGHSPLHF.